This is a list of T cell receptor beta chains from one sample in a study of T cells after yellow fever vaccination. TCRdb re-called the 5' RACE reads through MiXCR, storing one row per CDR3 protein. The sample holds a few hundred thousand distinct CDR3 sequences, 6.5% to 7.5% seen once. The material was CD4+ T cells sorted from PBMCs, obtained on the day of the yellow fever booster vaccination. Receptor source: a man aged 25 to 40 who received the YFV17D yellow fever vaccine. The CDR3 runs from the conserved cysteine through the conserved F or W. A D gene is named only where the DNA matches it firmly. Clone size appears in some rows only: once, few, many, or a class for an expanded clone.

j_gene: TRBJ1-6
d_gene: -
v_gene: TRBV29-1
abundance: -
CDR3aa: CSLLQDRTSPLHF
CDR3nt: TGCAGCCTTCTTCAGGACAGAACTTCACCCCTCCACTTT

j_gene: TRBJ2-5
d_gene: TRBD1
v_gene: TRBV5-4
abundance: many
CDR3aa: CASSFRTGQETQYF
CDR3nt: TGTGCCAGCAGCTTTAGGACAGGCCAAGAGACCCAGTACTTC

j_gene: TRBJ2-1
d_gene: -
v_gene: TRBV20-1
abundance: many
CDR3aa: CSASRVERDEQFF
CDR3nt: TGCAGTGCCTCTAGGGTAGAGAGGGATGAGCAGTTCTTC

j_gene: TRBJ2-7
d_gene: TRBD1
v_gene: TRBV5-1
abundance: few
CDR3aa: CASSRDRGPYEQYF
CDR3nt: TGCGCCAGCAGCAGGGACAGGGGGCCCTACGAGCAGTACTTC

j_gene: TRBJ2-2
d_gene: -
v_gene: TRBV30
abundance: many
CDR3aa: CAWRDLGPRSGELFF
CDR3nt: TGTGCCTGGAGGGACCTAGGTCCTCGGTCCGGGGAGCTGTTTTTT

j_gene: TRBJ2-5
d_gene: -
v_gene: TRBV28
abundance: many
CDR3aa: CASRTGGYGETQYF
CDR3nt: TGTGCCAGCCGAACAGGAGGGTACGGGGAGACCCAGTACTTC

j_gene: TRBJ1-4
d_gene: -
v_gene: TRBV7-9
abundance: few
CDR3aa: CASSLAGEGDEKLFF
CDR3nt: TGTGCCAGCAGCTTAGCGGGGGAGGGAGATGAAAAACTGTTTTTT

j_gene: TRBJ2-7
d_gene: TRBD1
v_gene: TRBV6-2/TRBV6-3
abundance: few
CDR3aa: CASSWDRGSYEQYF
CDR3nt: TGTGCCAGCAGCTGGGACAGGGGAAGCTACGAGCAGTACTTC

j_gene: TRBJ2-4
d_gene: -
v_gene: TRBV9
abundance: many
CDR3aa: CASSVGGDGRNIQYF
CDR3nt: TGTGCCAGCAGCGTAGGGGGAGATGGTCGGAACATTCAGTACTTC

j_gene: TRBJ2-1
d_gene: -
v_gene: TRBV7-3
abundance: few
CDR3aa: CASSLNFYNEQFF
CDR3nt: TGTGCCAGCAGCTTAAATTTTTACAATGAGCAGTTCTTC

j_gene: TRBJ2-4
d_gene: -
v_gene: TRBV11-1
abundance: -
CDR3aa: CASSSPERRDTGVNIQYF
CDR3nt: TGTGCCAGCAGCTCCCCCGAGAGGCGGGATACGGGGGTAAACATTCAGTACTTC

j_gene: TRBJ2-3
d_gene: TRBD2
v_gene: TRBV11-2
abundance: many
CDR3aa: CASSFGAGGTDTQYF
CDR3nt: TGTGCCAGCAGCTTTGGAGCGGGGGGCACAGATACGCAGTATTTT

j_gene: TRBJ2-2
d_gene: -
v_gene: TRBV5-6
abundance: many
CDR3aa: CASSQRWRGPGELFF
CDR3nt: TGTGCCAGCAGCCAGCGGTGGAGGGGGCCCGGGGAGCTGTTTTTT

j_gene: TRBJ2-2
d_gene: -
v_gene: TRBV7-7
abundance: few
CDR3aa: CASSLGGNGELFF
CDR3nt: TGTGCCAGCAGCCTAGGAGGGAACGGGGAGCTGTTTTTT

j_gene: TRBJ2-1
d_gene: -
v_gene: TRBV5-4
abundance: many
CDR3aa: CASSLRESYNEQFF
CDR3nt: TGTGCCAGCAGCTTGCGAGAGAGCTACAATGAGCAGTTCTTC

j_gene: TRBJ2-4
d_gene: TRBD2
v_gene: TRBV11-2
abundance: few
CDR3aa: CASSSGMGGVLAKNIQYF
CDR3nt: TGTGCCAGCAGCTCTGGAATGGGGGGGGTCCTAGCCAAAAACATTCAGTACTTC

j_gene: TRBJ2-3
d_gene: -
v_gene: TRBV7-8
abundance: many
CDR3aa: CASSFSSTDTQYF
CDR3nt: TGTGCCAGCAGCTTCTCCTCCACAGATACGCAGTATTTT

j_gene: TRBJ2-5
d_gene: -
v_gene: TRBV12-3/TRBV12-4
abundance: -
CDR3aa: CASSFAGTETQYF
CDR3nt: TGTGCCAGCAGTTTTGCGGGAACGGAGACCCAGTACTTC

j_gene: TRBJ2-6
d_gene: -
v_gene: TRBV29-1
abundance: many
CDR3aa: CSGQFSGANVLTF
CDR3nt: TGCAGCGGGCAGTTCTCTGGGGCCAACGTCCTGACTTTC

j_gene: TRBJ1-2
d_gene: -
v_gene: TRBV29-1
abundance: few
CDR3aa: CSVSRDSYGYTF
CDR3nt: TGCAGCGTTTCCAGGGATAGCTATGGCTACACCTTC

j_gene: TRBJ2-3
d_gene: TRBD2
v_gene: TRBV4-3
abundance: few
CDR3aa: CASSQGGGETDTQYF
CDR3nt: TGCGCCAGCAGCCAAGGGGGGGGAGAGACAGATACGCAGTATTTT

j_gene: TRBJ2-7
d_gene: -
v_gene: TRBV11-2
abundance: many
CDR3aa: CASSSTDQYEQYF
CDR3nt: TGTGCCAGCAGCTCAACCGACCAGTACGAGCAGTACTTC

j_gene: TRBJ2-7
d_gene: TRBD2
v_gene: TRBV5-1
abundance: -
CDR3aa: CASKYLAGGPSEQYF
CDR3nt: TGCGCCAGCAAATACCTAGCGGGAGGGCCTAGCGAGCAGTACTTC

j_gene: TRBJ2-1
d_gene: TRBD2
v_gene: TRBV7-8
abundance: many
CDR3aa: CASSLAGRGNEQFF
CDR3nt: TGTGCCAGCAGTTTAGCGGGTCGGGGCAATGAGCAGTTCTTC

j_gene: TRBJ2-7
d_gene: -
v_gene: TRBV28
abundance: many
CDR3aa: CASSSQVGYEQYF
CDR3nt: TGTGCCAGCAGCTCCCAAGTGGGGTACGAGCAGTACTTC

j_gene: TRBJ2-5
d_gene: TRBD2
v_gene: TRBV12-3/TRBV12-4
abundance: many
CDR3aa: CASSLGGGGQETQYF
CDR3nt: TGTGCCAGCAGTTTAGGGGGGGGGGGTCAAGAGACCCAGTACTTC

j_gene: TRBJ2-1
d_gene: -
v_gene: TRBV19
abundance: -
CDR3aa: CASRDPRLYNEQFF
CDR3nt: TGTGCCAGTAGGGATCCGAGACTGTACAATGAGCAGTTCTTC

j_gene: TRBJ2-4
d_gene: TRBD1
v_gene: TRBV20-1
abundance: many
CDR3aa: CSARVPGQGNIQYF
CDR3nt: TGCAGTGCTAGAGTTCCTGGACAGGGTAACATTCAGTACTTC

j_gene: TRBJ2-1
d_gene: TRBD1
v_gene: TRBV15
abundance: many
CDR3aa: CATSTGTVIGNEQFF
CDR3nt: TGTGCCACCAGCACCGGGACAGTCATAGGCAATGAGCAGTTCTTC

j_gene: TRBJ2-4
d_gene: -
v_gene: TRBV12-3/TRBV12-4
abundance: few
CDR3aa: CASRSSSKNIQYF
CDR3nt: TGTGCCAGCAGGTCCTCTTCCAAAAACATTCAGTACTTC

j_gene: TRBJ2-7
d_gene: -
v_gene: TRBV18
abundance: -
CDR3aa: CASSPGFGQYF
CDR3nt: TGTGCCAGCTCACCAGGCTTCGGGCAGTACTTC

j_gene: TRBJ2-3
d_gene: TRBD2
v_gene: TRBV6-5
abundance: many
CDR3aa: CASSTSGSTDTQYF
CDR3nt: TGTGCCAGCAGTACTAGCGGGAGTACAGATACGCAGTATTTT

j_gene: TRBJ1-1
d_gene: -
v_gene: TRBV18
abundance: many
CDR3aa: CASSPEPEGTEAFF
CDR3nt: TGTGCCAGCTCACCAGAGCCAGAGGGCACTGAAGCTTTCTTT

j_gene: TRBJ2-7
d_gene: -
v_gene: TRBV6-2/TRBV6-3
abundance: many
CDR3aa: CASRRTGTSQYEQYF
CDR3nt: TGTGCCAGCAGGAGAACCGGGACCAGCCAATACGAGCAGTACTTC

j_gene: TRBJ2-1
d_gene: -
v_gene: TRBV7-9
abundance: few
CDR3aa: CAGATVYNEQFF
CDR3nt: TGTGCCGGGGCGACAGTTTACAATGAGCAGTTCTTC

j_gene: TRBJ2-1
d_gene: -
v_gene: TRBV10-3
abundance: few
CDR3aa: CAIGARDEQFF
CDR3nt: TGTGCCATAGGCGCCCGAGATGAGCAGTTCTTC

j_gene: TRBJ2-2
d_gene: -
v_gene: TRBV5-1
abundance: few
CDR3aa: CASSLSGRANTGELFF
CDR3nt: TGCGCCAGCAGCTTGTCTGGGCGCGCGAACACCGGGGAGCTGTTTTTT

j_gene: TRBJ1-3
d_gene: -
v_gene: TRBV10-2
abundance: few
CDR3aa: CASSDSSRITSGNTIYF
CDR3nt: TGCGCCAGCAGTGACAGTTCGCGTATTACATCTGGAAACACCATATATTTT

j_gene: TRBJ2-3
d_gene: -
v_gene: TRBV5-1
abundance: many
CDR3aa: CASSPRTADTQYF
CDR3nt: TGCGCCAGCAGCCCGCGGACAGCAGATACGCAGTATTTT

j_gene: TRBJ2-2
d_gene: -
v_gene: TRBV2
abundance: many
CDR3aa: CASGSSTGELFF
CDR3nt: TGTGCCAGCGGTTCAAGCACCGGGGAGCTGTTTTTT

j_gene: TRBJ2-5
d_gene: -
v_gene: TRBV5-6
abundance: -
CDR3aa: CASSPPFGAAQETQYF
CDR3nt: TGTGCCAGCAGTCCCCCTTTTGGGGCGGCCCAAGAGACCCAGTACTTC